The 6 T cell receptor beta chains below were found in one sample sequenced in a study of T cells after yellow fever vaccination. TCRdb reanalysed the 5' RACE reads using MiXCR and keeps one entry per CDR3 protein. Here the sample spans roughly 310,000 distinct CDR3 sequences, around 3.6% being singletons. The source was PBMCs, collected on the day of the yellow fever booster vaccination. These TCRs come from a young man who received the YFV17D yellow fever vaccine.

This clonotype was recorded a few times. The V gene is TRBV4-3, the J gene TRBJ1-2; possible D gene TRBD1, 5 bases. There are 13 residues in the CDR3. Germline assignment: CDR1 LGHNA and CDR2 YSLEER. Trimming took 4 bases from V and 8 from J, leaving 14 bases between them. The CDR3 DNA is TGCGCCAGCAGCCTAGTGGGTGGACACGGCTACACCTTC. This translates into CASSLVGGHGYTF.

In its sample, this clonotype was seen many times. V and J are TRBV4-2 and TRBJ2-1; no definite D call. Trimming stripped 1 base from V and 1 base from J, with 11 bases between. The CDR3 length is 16 residues. Per the germline V gene, CDR1 is LGHNA and CDR2 is YNFKEQ. The CDR3 sequence: CASSQGWVRSYNEQFF. The CDR3 DNA is TGTGCCAGCAGCCAAGGGTGGGTAAGGTCCTACAATGAGCAGTTCTTC.

Ten or more counts support this clonotype. This rearrangement joins TRBV4-1 to TRBJ1-5, with TRBD1 as a possible D gene (5 bases). The CDR3 sequence is 14 residues long. V dropped 0 bases and J dropped 5 bases, with 8 bases sitting between them. The germline gives CDR1 MGHRA, CDR2 YSYEKL. CDR3 protein: CASSQDRGDQPQHF. For the CDR3, the DNA is TGCGCCAGCAGCCAAGATCGGGGGGATCAGCCCCAGCATTTT.

This clonotype was recorded at least ten times. The V gene is TRBV11-1, the J gene TRBJ2-1; D is uncertain. The V gene's germline CDR1 is SGHAT and CDR2 FQDESV (reference sequence). V lost 5 bases to trimming and J lost 5 bases, with 13 bases between them. The CDR3 spans 14 residues. The CDR3 DNA sequence: TGTGCCAGCAGCCTTAAGTGGCAGAACAATGAGCAGTTCTTC. This sequence encodes CASSLKWQNNEQFF. Combining the CDR3 with reference TRBV11-1 and TRBJ2-1 gives the whole variable domain EAEVAQSPRYKITEKSQAVAFWCDPISGHATLYWYRQILGQGPELLVQFQDESVVDDSQLPKDRFSAERLKGVDSTLKIQPAELGDSAMYLCASSLKWQNNEQFFGPGTRLTVL.

The chain has TRBV5-1 and TRBJ2-7, with D possibly matching TRBD1 (6 bases). Germline V gene lookup returns CDR1 SGHRS and CDR2 YFSETQ. The V and J ends lost 4 bases and 7 bases respectively, with 15 bases between them. CDR3 length equals 13 residues. CDR3 loop: CASSPQGDKEQYF. The DNA for the CDR3 is TGCGCCAGCAGCCCACAGGGTGACAAGGAGCAGTACTTC.

This clonotype was recorded at least ten times. The J gene is TRBJ2-1, the V gene TRBV9, with D perhaps matching TRBD2 (5 bases). The CDR3 sequence is 16 residues long. V lost 1 base, J lost 7 bases, and 18 bases lay in between. Germline CDR1 and CDR2: SGDLS and YYNGEE. As DNA, the CDR3 is TGTGCCAGCAGCGTATCCGGGGAGCTACAATATAATGAGCAGTTCTTC. Protein: CASSVSGELQYNEQFF.